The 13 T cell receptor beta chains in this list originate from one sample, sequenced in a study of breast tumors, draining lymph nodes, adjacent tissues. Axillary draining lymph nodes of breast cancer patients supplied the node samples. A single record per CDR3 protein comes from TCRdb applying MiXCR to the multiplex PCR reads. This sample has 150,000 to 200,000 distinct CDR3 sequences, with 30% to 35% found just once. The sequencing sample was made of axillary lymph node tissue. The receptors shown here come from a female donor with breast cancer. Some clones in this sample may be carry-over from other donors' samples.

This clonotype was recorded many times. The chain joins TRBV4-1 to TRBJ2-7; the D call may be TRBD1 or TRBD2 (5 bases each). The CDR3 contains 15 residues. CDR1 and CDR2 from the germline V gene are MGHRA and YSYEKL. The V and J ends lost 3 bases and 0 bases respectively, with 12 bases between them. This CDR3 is CASSQGVDYSYEQYF. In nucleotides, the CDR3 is TGCGCCAGCAGCCAGGGGGTCGATTACTCCTACGAGCAGTACTTC.

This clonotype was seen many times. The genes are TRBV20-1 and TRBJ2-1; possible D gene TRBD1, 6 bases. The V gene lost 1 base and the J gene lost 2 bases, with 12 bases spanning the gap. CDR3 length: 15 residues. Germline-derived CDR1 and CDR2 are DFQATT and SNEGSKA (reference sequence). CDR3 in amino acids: CSARGQGRTYNEQFF. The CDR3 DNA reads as TGCAGTGCTAGAGGCCAGGGGAGAACCTACAATGAGCAGTTCTTC.

The CDR3 region is CASSIRAGRQETQYF. The CDR3 region has the DNA TGTGCCAGTAGTATAAGGGCGGGCCGACAAGAGACCCAGTACTTC. The V call is TRBV19, the J call TRBJ2-5; weak D call: TRBD2 (5 bases). CDR1 is LNHDA and CDR2 is SQIVND in the germline V gene (reference sequence). The CDR3 has 15 residues. The ends were cut back, 2 bases at V and 2 bases at J, with 12 bases in the middle.

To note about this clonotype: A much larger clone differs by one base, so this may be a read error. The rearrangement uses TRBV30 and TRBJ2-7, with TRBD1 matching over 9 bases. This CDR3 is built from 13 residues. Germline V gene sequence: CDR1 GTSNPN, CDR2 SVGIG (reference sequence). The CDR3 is CAWSRTGAGERYF. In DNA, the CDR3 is TGTGCCTGGAGTAGGACAGGGGCCGGCGAGCGGTACTTC.

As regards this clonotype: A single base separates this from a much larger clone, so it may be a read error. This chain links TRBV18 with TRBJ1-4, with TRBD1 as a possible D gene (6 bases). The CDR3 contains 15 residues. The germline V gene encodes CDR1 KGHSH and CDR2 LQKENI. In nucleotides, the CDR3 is TGTGCCAGCTCAGAACACAGGGAGGACGGCGAAAAACTGGTTTTT. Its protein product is CASSEHREDGEKLVF.

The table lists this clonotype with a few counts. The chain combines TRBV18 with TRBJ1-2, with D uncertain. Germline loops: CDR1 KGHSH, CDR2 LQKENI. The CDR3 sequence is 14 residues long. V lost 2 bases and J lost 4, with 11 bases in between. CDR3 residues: CASSPGRESYGYTF. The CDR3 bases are TGTGCCAGCTCACCAGGGCGGGAATCCTATGGCTACACCTTC.

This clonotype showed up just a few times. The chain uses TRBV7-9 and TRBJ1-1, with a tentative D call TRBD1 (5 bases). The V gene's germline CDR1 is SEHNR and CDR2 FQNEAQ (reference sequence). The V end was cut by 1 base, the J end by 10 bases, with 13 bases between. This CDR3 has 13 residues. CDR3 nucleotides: TGTGCCAGCAGCTTAGTGGGGGGGTTTGGAGCTTTCTTT. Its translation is CASSLVGGFGAFF.

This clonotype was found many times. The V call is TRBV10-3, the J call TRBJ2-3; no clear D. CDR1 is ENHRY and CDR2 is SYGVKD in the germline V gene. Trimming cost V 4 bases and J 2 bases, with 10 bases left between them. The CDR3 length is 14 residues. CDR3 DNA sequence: TGTGCCATCAGTGGGGCAGGTTACACAGATACGCAGTATTTT. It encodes CAISGAGYTDTQYF.

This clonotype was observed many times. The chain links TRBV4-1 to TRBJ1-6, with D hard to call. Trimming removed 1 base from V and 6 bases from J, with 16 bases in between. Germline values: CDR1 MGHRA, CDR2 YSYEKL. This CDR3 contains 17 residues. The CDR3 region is CASSQAVGYSRNSPLHF. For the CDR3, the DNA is TGCGCCAGCAGCCAAGCCGTGGGGTACTCTCGTAATTCACCCCTCCACTTT.

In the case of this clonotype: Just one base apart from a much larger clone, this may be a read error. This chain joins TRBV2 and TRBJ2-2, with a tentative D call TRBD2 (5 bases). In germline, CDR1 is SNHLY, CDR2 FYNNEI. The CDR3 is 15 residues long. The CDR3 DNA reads TGTGCCAGCAGTTTTAATGGGGTTGTCACCGGGGAGCTGTCTTTT. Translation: CASSFNGVVTGELSF.

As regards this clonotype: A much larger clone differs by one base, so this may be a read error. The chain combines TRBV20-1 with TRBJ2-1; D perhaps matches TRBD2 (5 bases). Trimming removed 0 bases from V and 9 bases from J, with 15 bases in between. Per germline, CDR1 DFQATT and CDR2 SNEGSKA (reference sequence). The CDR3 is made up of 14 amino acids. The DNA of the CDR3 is TGCAGTGCTAGAGAAGCGGCCTTCTCCCCTGAGCAGTTCTTC. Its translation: CSAREAAFSPEQFF.

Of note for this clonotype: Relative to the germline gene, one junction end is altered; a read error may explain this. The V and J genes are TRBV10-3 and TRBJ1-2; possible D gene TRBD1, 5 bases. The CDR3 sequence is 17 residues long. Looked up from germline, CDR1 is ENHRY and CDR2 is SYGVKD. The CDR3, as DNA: TGCGCCATCAGTAAACAATTGAGGGGACGTAGTAACTATGGCTACACCTTC. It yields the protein CAISKQLRGRSNYGYTF.

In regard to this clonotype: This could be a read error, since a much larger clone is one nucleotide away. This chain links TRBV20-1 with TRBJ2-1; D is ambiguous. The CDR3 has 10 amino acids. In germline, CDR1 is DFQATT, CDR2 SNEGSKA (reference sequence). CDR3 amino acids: CSAYYNEQLF. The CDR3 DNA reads TGCAGTGCTTATTACAATGAGCAGCTCTTC.